These 28 T cell receptor beta chains were all obtained from the same sample, sequenced in a study of cytomegalovirus exposure and HLA in healthy donors (dated by TCRdb to about 2017). Library construction relied on the immunoSEQ multiplex PCR assay. For the multiplex PCR, a mixture combining 60 forward primers for TCR Vbeta segments and 13 reverse primers for TCR Jbeta segments was used. TCRdb provides this immuneACCESS table in a form limited to in-frame rearrangements. Some clones are lacking; in checked studies, under half of them reflect an unresolved V gene, and why the rest are absent is not known. Present in this sample are around 99,000 clones, approximately 79% of which were seen just once. The ten top clones hold less than 15% of the sample. The sample was PBMCs. These TCRs come from a woman aged 40 to 55 in good health and CMV-seropositive.

The chain employs TRBV5-1 and TRBJ2-3, with D possibly matching TRBD2 (6 bases). Trimming took 4 bases from V and 1 from J, leaving 16 bases between them. Germline-derived CDR1 and CDR2 are SGHRS and YFSETQ. The CDR3 loop spans 16 amino acids. CDR3 region: CASSPMSGVGTDTQYF. In nucleotides, the CDR3 is TGCGCCAGCAGCCCCATGTCGGGGGTGGGCACAGATACGCAGTATTTT.

The chain has TRBV6-5 and TRBJ1-5, with 9 nucleotides matching TRBD1. Germline values: CDR1 MNHEY, CDR2 SVGAGI. This CDR3 contains 16 residues. With 2 bases clipped from V and 2 bases from J, the junction kept 4 bases outside the gene matches. The CDR3 bases are TGTGCCAGCAGTTACCGGGACAGGGCCGGCAATCAGCCCCAGCATTTT. Translation gives CASSYRDRAGNQPQHF.

The CDR3 sequence is CASIGYGGAGEQYF. Written as DNA, the CDR3 is TGTGCCAGCATAGGATACGGGGGGGCCGGGGAGCAGTACTTC. This rearrangement joins TRBV2 to TRBJ2-7, with 8 bases lining up with TRBD2. Germline trimming cut 7 bases from V and 7 bases from J; bases unmatched to any gene: 12. CDR3 length equals 14 residues. Germline lookup yields CDR1 SNHLY and CDR2 FYNNEI. Full variable domain (outside the CDR3, taken from reference TRBV2 and TRBJ2-7): EPEVTQTPSHQVTQMGQEVILRCVPISNHLYFYWYRQILGQKVEFLVSFYNNEISEKSEIFDDQFSVERPDGSNFTLKIRSTKLEDSAMYFCASIGYGGAGEQYFGPGTRLTVT.

This sequence joins TRBV5-8 and TRBJ2-5; 7 bases are a match to TRBD2. The junction had 5 bases not matched to a gene; V was cut back by 0 bases and J by 12 bases. CDR1 is SGHTS and CDR2 is YDEGEE in the germline V gene. The CDR3 has 12 residues. CDR3 nucleotide sequence: TGTGCCAGCAGCTTGGGACTAGCTTTAAAGTACTTC. This sequence encodes CASSLGLALKYF.

The chain carries TRBV4-2 and TRBJ1-4, with D possibly being TRBD1 (6 bases). From germline, CDR1 is LGHNA and CDR2 YNFKEQ. This CDR3 is 16 amino acids long. V gave up 0 bases and J gave up 3 bases, with 11 bases separating them. The CDR3 DNA sequence: TGTGCCAGCAGCCAAGATCCAGGGGATGCTAATGAAAAACTGTTTTTT. Protein: CASSQDPGDANEKLFF.

This clone has just one count. V gene TRBV11-2 combines with J gene TRBJ1-5; the D is unclear. Trimming took off 4 bases at V and 3 bases at J, with 16 bases between the two ends. The CDR3 has 16 amino acids. Germline CDR1 reads SGHAT; CDR2 reads FQNNGV. The CDR3 spells CASSSGGRGNNQPQHF. The CDR3 nucleotides are TGTGCCAGCAGCTCGGGTGGGCGAGGGAACAATCAGCCCCAGCATTTT.

The J gene is TRBJ1-5, the V gene TRBV11-2; D is undetermined. Trimming cost V 3 bases and J 12 bases, with 18 bases left between them. Germline CDR1 reads SGHAT; CDR2 reads FQNNGV. This CDR3 has 14 amino acids. CDR3 nucleotides: TGTGCCAGCAGCTTGGGGAGCCCTAATTTGGGCCAGCATTTT. Amino acid sequence: CASSLGSPNLGQHF. The whole variable domain, remainder taken from reference TRBV11-2 and TRBJ1-5, is EAGVAQSPRYKIIEKRQSVAFWCNPISGHATLYWYQQILGQGPKLLIQFQNNGVVDDSQLPKDRFSAERLKGVDSTLKIQPAKLEDSAVYLCASSLGSPNLGQHFGDGTRLSIL.

The CDR3 loop is CAWKQQVGSVSPLHF. CDR3 DNA sequence: TGTGCCTGGAAACAACAGGTTGGAAGTGTCTCACCCCTCCACTTT. The J gene is TRBJ1-6, the V gene TRBV30; TRBD1 is a possible D gene (5 bases). Trimming left V 4 bases short and J 10 bases short, with 20 bases between. Germline V CDR1 and CDR2: GTSNPN, SVGIG (reference sequence). CDR3 length equals 15 residues.

This clone was found a few times. The chain couples TRBV9 to TRBJ2-3; D may be TRBD1 (6 bases). The CDR3 totals 13 residues. Deletions cut 4 bases from V and 4 bases from J, with 10 bases between. Germline CDR1 SGDLS, CDR2 YYNGEE. The CDR3 nucleotides read TGTGCCAGCAGCCTAACAGGGCCAGATACGCAGTATTTT. This codes for CASSLTGPDTQYF.

The table lists this clone with a few counts. The chain carries TRBV11-2 and TRBJ1-1, with 8 bases fitting TRBD1. The CDR3 consists of 14 residues. CDR1 SGHAT and CDR2 FQNNGV come from the germline V gene. V shed 3 bases and J 4 bases; nucleotides not matched to a gene: 4. Written as DNA, the CDR3 is TGTGCCAGCAGCTTCCTCACAGGGGGCACTGAAGCTTTCTTT. Residues: CASSFLTGGTEAFF.

On this clone itself: The same CDR3 can be traced to other DNA sequences in this sample. DNA of the CDR3: TGCGCCAGCAGCTTGGTCGGCGGGGCGAACACCGGGGAGCTGTTTTTT. Amino acid sequence: CASSLVGGANTGELFF. This chain connects TRBV5-1 to TRBJ2-2; possible D gene TRBD2, 6 bases. The V gene's germline CDR1 is SGHRS and CDR2 YFSETQ. The V end was cut by 0 bases, the J end by 0 bases, with 9 bases between. The CDR3 is 16 amino acids.

The J gene is TRBJ1-1, the V gene TRBV29-1, with 7 bases identical to TRBD1. This CDR3 is built from 13 residues. Germline V CDR1 and CDR2: SQVTM, ANQGSEA. The V and J ends lost 3 bases and 6 bases, in that order; junction bases with no gene match: 7. CDR3 in amino acids: CSVESGGRAEAFF. In DNA form, the CDR3 reads TGCAGCGTTGAGTCAGGGGGTCGCGCTGAAGCTTTCTTT.

The chain uses TRBV6-5 and TRBJ2-7; D not certain. V lost 7 bases to trimming and J lost 3 bases, with 13 bases between them. There are 13 residues in the CDR3. Germline lookup yields CDR1 MNHEY and CDR2 SVGAGI. DNA of the CDR3: TGTGCCAGCAAGTTATCAGGTCACTACGAGCAGTACTTC. Protein product: CASKLSGHYEQYF.

This rearrangement joins TRBV5-4 to TRBJ1-6; perhaps TRBD1 as D (6 bases). The V end was cut by 4 bases, the J end by 7 bases, with 12 bases between. CDR1 is SGHNT and CDR2 is YYREEE in the germline V gene (reference sequence). This CDR3 region has 14 residues. The CDR3 coding sequence is TGTGCCAGCAGCCTACAGGGTAGGAATTCACCCCTCCACTTT. Translation: CASSLQGRNSPLHF.

The chain combines TRBV6-5 with TRBJ2-7; TRBD2 agrees at 8 bases. CDR3 length equals 15 residues. Per the germline V gene, CDR1 is MNHEY and CDR2 is SVGAGI. Trimming removed 4 bases from V and 4 bases from J; junction bases left unmatched: 9. CDR3 residues: CASSSVGGGWYEQYF. The CDR3 DNA sequence: TGTGCCAGCAGTTCCGTGGGCGGGGGGTGGTACGAGCAGTACTTC.

The gene calls are TRBV7-3 and TRBJ1-2; 8 nucleotides align to TRBD1. The CDR3 consists of 13 residues. Trimming at V came to 2 bases and at J to 5 bases, leaving 1 base not matched to a gene. Per germline, CDR1 SGHTA and CDR2 FQGTGA. CDR3: CASSLGQGYGYTF. DNA for the CDR3: TGTGCCAGCAGCTTAGGACAGGGTTATGGCTACACCTTC.

The rearrangement links TRBV27 to TRBJ2-7, with 9 bases lining up with TRBD1. From germline, CDR1 is MNHEY and CDR2 SMNVEV (reference sequence). The CDR3 has 16 amino acids. The junction had 8 bases not matched to a gene; V was cut back by 5 bases and J by 0 bases. The DNA for the CDR3 is TGTGCCAGCAGTCCGGGGACAGGGAAGAGCTCCTACGAGCAGTACTTC. Its translation is CASSPGTGKSSYEQYF.

A few counts support this clone. V and J are TRBV5-1 and TRBJ1-2; tentatively, D is TRBD1 (5 bases). V gave up 4 bases and J gave up 3 bases, with 10 bases separating them. This CDR3 contains 13 residues. Germline CDR1 SGHRS, CDR2 YFSETQ. CDR3 in amino acids: CASSRGTDYGYTF. CDR3 bases: TGCGCCAGCAGCCGGGGGACGGACTATGGCTACACCTTC.

The V gene is TRBV4-3, the J gene TRBJ1-5; D is unclear. V was clipped by 0 bases and J by 1 base, with 7 bases between them. Looked up from germline, CDR1 is LGHNA and CDR2 is YSLEER. The CDR3 runs to 15 residues. Here the CDR3 reads CASSQELQSNQPQHF. The CDR3 DNA sequence: TGCGCCAGCAGCCAAGAGTTACAGAGCAATCAGCCCCAGCATTTT.

This clone showed up just a few times. The genes are TRBV30 and TRBJ2-4; 7 bases line up with TRBD2. With 5 bases clipped from V and 8 bases from J, the junction kept 9 bases outside the gene matches. Germline CDR1 reads GTSNPN; CDR2 reads SVGIG (reference sequence). The CDR3 has 13 amino acids. The CDR3 protein is CAWGSGGRDIQYF. The CDR3 DNA reads as TGTGCCTGGGGTTCGGGGGGACGGGACATTCAGTACTTC.

The chain uses TRBV5-6 and TRBJ2-3; maybe TRBD1 (5 bases). CDR1 is SGHDT and CDR2 is YYEEEE in the germline V gene. V lost 2 bases to trimming and J lost 5 bases, with 24 bases between them. The CDR3 covers 18 residues. In DNA form, the CDR3 reads TGTGCCAGCAGCTTCTATTTGGGGCCTCAGGGCTCAGAAGATACGCAGTATTTT. This gives the protein CASSFYLGPQGSEDTQYF.

The chain couples TRBV15 to TRBJ2-7; 9 nucleotides agree with TRBD1. J gave up 6 bases and V 1 base, and 13 bases lay outside the gene matches. The V gene's germline CDR1 is LNHNV and CDR2 YYDKDF (reference sequence). The CDR3 loop spans 17 amino acids. CDR3: CATSRVRTSEDRGEQYF. The CDR3 nucleotides are TGTGCCACCAGCAGAGTTCGGACCTCCGAGGACAGGGGCGAGCAGTACTTC.

This clone was detected only once. V and J are TRBV18 and TRBJ2-7, with TRBD2 matching 9 bases. This CDR3 comprises 15 residues. Per the germline V gene, CDR1 is KGHSH and CDR2 is LQKENI. V lost 4 bases to trimming and J lost 2 bases; unmatched junction nucleotides: 6. The CDR3 protein is CASSQSGGPTYEQYF. Written as DNA, the CDR3 is TGTGCCAGCTCACAGAGCGGGGGGCCTACCTACGAGCAGTACTTC.

This clone was seen a handful of times. V gene TRBV6-1 combines with J gene TRBJ2-7; 10 nucleotides line up with TRBD2. The CDR3 sequence is 14 residues long. The germline V gene has CDR1 MNHNS and CDR2 SASEGT. With V trimmed by 6 bases and J by 7 bases, 9 bases remained unmatched. CDR3 coding DNA: TGTGCCAGCAGCTTTAGCGGGGGGCCCAAGGAGCAGTACTTC. Translating it yields CASSFSGGPKEQYF.

The chain couples TRBV5-1 to TRBJ1-3; D is possibly TRBD1 (5 bases). The CDR3 runs to 14 residues. Looked up from germline, CDR1 is SGHRS and CDR2 is YFSETQ. Trimming took off 2 bases at V and 2 bases at J, with 8 bases between the two ends. CDR3 sequence: CASSLGRAGNTIYF. CDR3 nucleotides: TGCGCCAGCAGCTTAGGCAGGGCTGGAAACACCATATATTTT.

The rearrangement links TRBV7-2 to TRBJ1-2; the D gene is possibly TRBD1 (5 bases). The V end lost 4 bases, the J end lost 7 bases, and 13 bases lay between the germline ends. The CDR3 is made up of 13 amino acids. Germline V gene sequence: CDR1 SGHTA, CDR2 FQGNSA. CDR3: CASSSGTPRGYTF. The CDR3 DNA sequence: TGTGCCAGCAGCTCCGGGACTCCACGTGGCTACACCTTC.

This chain joins TRBV5-6 and TRBJ2-2; 9 bases align to TRBD1. The CDR3 loop spans 17 amino acids. With 1 base clipped from V and 7 bases from J, the junction kept 11 bases outside the gene matches. Looked up from germline, CDR1 is SGHDT and CDR2 is YYEEEE. CDR3 DNA: TGTGCCAGCAGCTTGTTCACAGGGGGCGCCTTTGGCGGGGAGCTGTTTTTT. Its translation is CASSLFTGGAFGGELFF.

J is TRBJ1-5 and V is TRBV7-2, with 10 bases identical to TRBD1. Germline values: CDR1 SGHTA, CDR2 FQGNSA. The CDR3 is made up of 15 amino acids. Trimming took 5 bases from V and 6 from J; bases not matched to a gene: 7. CDR3 in DNA: TGTGCCAGCAGCCCAGGGACAGGGGCCAGTCAGCCCCAGCATTTT. Protein product: CASSPGTGASQPQHF.